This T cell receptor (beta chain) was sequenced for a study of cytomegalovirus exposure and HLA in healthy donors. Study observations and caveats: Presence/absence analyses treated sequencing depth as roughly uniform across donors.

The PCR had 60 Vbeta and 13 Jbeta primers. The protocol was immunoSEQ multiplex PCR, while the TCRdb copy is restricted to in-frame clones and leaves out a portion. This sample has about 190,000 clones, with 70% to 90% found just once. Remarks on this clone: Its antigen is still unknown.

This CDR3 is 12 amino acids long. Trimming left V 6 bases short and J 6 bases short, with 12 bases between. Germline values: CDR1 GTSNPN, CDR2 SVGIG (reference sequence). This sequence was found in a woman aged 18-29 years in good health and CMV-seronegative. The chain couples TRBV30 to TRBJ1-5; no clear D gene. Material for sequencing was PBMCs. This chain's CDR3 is CACATSGQPQHF. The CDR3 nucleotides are TGTGCCTGCGCTACGTCGGGTCAGCCCCAGCATTTT.